This entry lists 27 T cell receptor beta chains sequenced from one sample in a study of response to subunit inactivated influenza vaccine. TCRdb re-called the RT-PCR reads through MiXCR, storing one row per CDR3 protein. The table shows 530,000 or so distinct CDR3 sequences, with approximately 14% occurring only once. Material: PBMCs from blood, obtained 11 to 12 days after vaccination. These receptors originate from a man aged 50 or older who received an inactivated influenza vaccine.

This clonotype occurred many times. The genes are TRBV5-1 and TRBJ2-7; 7 bases agree with TRBD2. CDR3 length equals 14 residues. Unmatched junction bases numbered 7, after V lost 1 base and J lost 6 bases. Per the germline V gene, CDR1 is SGHRS and CDR2 is YFSETQ. The CDR3 region has the DNA TGCGCCAGCAGCTTGTCGGGGGGTCTTGGCGAGCAGTACTTC. Amino acids: CASSLSGGLGEQYF.

This clonotype was seen a few times. This sequence joins TRBV27 and TRBJ2-7, with 10 bases that match TRBD1. CDR1 and CDR2 from the germline V gene are MNHEY and SMNVEV (reference sequence). This CDR3 is 16 amino acids long. With 3 bases clipped from V and 2 bases from J, the junction kept 7 bases outside the gene matches. The CDR3 sequence is CASSFGAGQGTYEQYF. CDR3 nucleotide sequence: TGTGCCAGCAGTTTTGGGGCGGGACAGGGGACCTACGAGCAGTACTTC.

V usage is TRBV14 and J usage is TRBJ1-1, with 7 positions matching TRBD1. CDR3 length: 15 amino acids. The junction had 6 bases not matched to a gene; V was cut back by 5 bases and J by 0 bases. Germline V gene sequence: CDR1 SGHDN, CDR2 FVKESK. CDR3 DNA sequence: TGTGCCAGCAGCAAATACAGGGGAGTGAACACTGAAGCTTTCTTT. Translating it yields CASSKYRGVNTEAFF.

This clonotype was counted only a few times. The V gene is TRBV12-3 or TRBV12-4, the J gene TRBJ2-1; 7 bases are a match to TRBD2. The V and J ends lost 8 bases and 6 bases, in that order; junction bases with no gene match: 4. CDR3 length: 12 residues. The CDR3 reads CASGRAINEQFF. CDR3 DNA sequence: TGTGCCAGCGGGAGGGCTATCAATGAGCAGTTCTTC.

This clonotype was observed a few times. The genes are TRBV6-5 and TRBJ2-3; 7 bases are shared with TRBD2. Germline V lookup: CDR1 MNHEY, CDR2 SVGAGI. The CDR3 consists of 16 residues. After removal of 3 bases from V and 5 bases from J, the junction contained 11 bases not matched to a gene. DNA for the CDR3: TGTGCCAGCAGTTATAGCCTAGCGGTTGGCGAAGATACGCAGTATTTT. Translating it yields CASSYSLAVGEDTQYF.

The rearrangement links TRBV14 to TRBJ2-7; D is possibly TRBD2 (6 bases). V lost 4 bases and J lost 2, with 12 bases in between. There are 14 residues in the CDR3. Germline CDR1 reads SGHDN; CDR2 reads FVKESK. The CDR3 region is CASSLLAGPYEQYF. The CDR3 DNA reads as TGTGCCAGCAGCCTCCTGGCGGGGCCCTACGAGCAGTACTTC.

J is TRBJ2-7 and V is TRBV20-1; D remains unclear. This CDR3 spans 13 amino acids. V was clipped by 6 bases and J by 3 bases, with 15 bases between them. Germline-derived CDR1 and CDR2 are DFQATT and SNEGSKA (reference sequence). CDR3 sequence reads: CSAPSSAFYEQYF. In DNA form, the CDR3 reads TGCAGTGCCCCAAGCTCAGCATTCTACGAGCAGTACTTC.

The genes are TRBV4-3 and TRBJ2-2; TRBD2 agrees at 10 bases. The length of the CDR3 is 16 residues. Germline V gene data show CDR1 as LGHNA and CDR2 as YSLEER. After removal of 6 bases from V and 3 bases from J, the junction contained 7 bases not matched to a gene. The CDR3 DNA follows: TGCGCCAGCAGTCCAGCGGGGGGGAGGTACACCGGGGAGCTGTTTTTT. This gives the protein CASSPAGGRYTGELFF.

This clonotype appeared a few times. The chain links TRBV15 to TRBJ2-1; no clear D. From germline, CDR1 is LNHNV and CDR2 YYDKDF (reference sequence). This CDR3 comprises 14 residues. V was shortened by 0 bases and J by 8 bases, with 11 bases between the two germline ends. This CDR3 reads CATSRDNPGYEQFF. The CDR3 DNA reads as TGTGCCACCAGCAGAGATAACCCGGGTTATGAGCAGTTCTTC.

The chain joins TRBV7-2 to TRBJ2-3; 10 bases map to TRBD2. J was trimmed by 7 bases and V by 5 bases; bases with no gene match: 9. The V gene's germline CDR1 is SGHTA and CDR2 FQGNSA. The CDR3 runs to 15 residues. CDR3 amino acids: CASSPNSGGAYTQYF. Written as DNA, the CDR3 is TGTGCCAGCAGCCCCAACAGCGGGGGGGCGTATACGCAGTATTTT.

The chain combines TRBV6-2 or TRBV6-3 with TRBJ2-1, with 10 bases identical to TRBD2. This CDR3 comprises 16 residues. In germline, CDR1 is MNHEY, CDR2 SVGEGT. Trimming cost V 6 bases and J 9 bases; bases outside gene matches: 14. The CDR3 coding sequence is TGTGCCAGCAGGAGAGCGGGGGGGGGCTTCGTACTTGAGCAGTTCTTC. Amino acids: CASRRAGGGFVLEQFF.

The chain uses TRBV7-2 and TRBJ1-5; D is undetermined. The CDR3 is 13 residues long. CDR1 SGHTA and CDR2 FQGNSA come from the germline V gene. The V end lost 3 bases, the J end lost 3 bases, and 6 bases lay between the germline ends. The CDR3 region has the DNA TGTGCCAGCAGCTTCCGGTACAATCAGCCCCAGCATTTT. This gives the protein CASSFRYNQPQHF.

This chain joins TRBV12-3 or TRBV12-4 and TRBJ2-2; D gene unclear. The CDR3 sequence is 15 residues long. Between the trimmed V and J ends, which lost 3 bases and 6 bases, there was a span of 14 bases. CDR3 protein: CASSFQAPLAGELFF. The CDR3 DNA follows: TGTGCCAGCAGTTTTCAGGCCCCTCTCGCCGGGGAGCTGTTTTTT.

The chain recombines TRBV29-1 with TRBJ1-2; no clear D gene. V lost 4 bases and J lost 6, with 3 bases in between. This CDR3 contains 9 residues. CDR1 is SQVTM, CDR2 ANQGSEA, per germline. The CDR3 DNA reads as TGCAGCGTTGCTGATGGCTACACCTTC. It translates to CSVADGYTF.

This clonotype came up many times. The chain couples TRBV20-1 to TRBJ2-1; 7 bases are a match to TRBD2. The CDR3 is 14 amino acids. Losses at the gene ends were 3 bases for V and 6 bases for J; bases not matched to a gene: 8. Looked up from germline, CDR1 is DFQATT and CDR2 is SNEGSKA (reference sequence). The CDR3 loop is CSASGGGGSNEQFF. The CDR3 coding sequence is TGCAGTGCTAGCGGCGGGGGTGGATCCAATGAGCAGTTCTTC.

A few counts support this clonotype. V gene TRBV11-1 combines with J gene TRBJ2-4, with D perhaps given as TRBD1 or TRBD2 (5 bases each). Deletions cut 5 bases from V and 6 bases from J, with 17 bases between. The CDR3 is 15 residues long. Germline assignment: CDR1 SGHAT and CDR2 FQDESV (reference sequence). The CDR3 region has the DNA TGTGCCAGCAGCGCGGAGGTTTCGGGACGAAACATTCAGTACTTC. Encoded protein: CASSAEVSGRNIQYF.

The rearrangement uses TRBV14 and TRBJ2-1; no clear D. The V gene lost 0 bases and the J gene lost 1 base, with 10 bases spanning the gap. The germline CDR1 and CDR2 sequences are SGHDN and FVKESK. The CDR3 length is 16 residues. The CDR3 loop is CASSQDMARSYNEQFF. Here the CDR3 DNA reads TGTGCCAGCAGCCAAGATATGGCTAGATCCTACAATGAGCAGTTCTTC.

This chain joins TRBV12-3 or TRBV12-4 and TRBJ1-6; tentatively, D is TRBD1 (5 bases). CDR3 size: 17 residues. V gave up 5 bases and J gave up 1 base, with 15 bases separating them. This CDR3 reads CASSQDTRGSYNSPLHF. CDR3 bases: TGTGCCAGCAGTCAGGACACGAGGGGATCCTATAATTCACCCCTCCACTTT.

CDR3 region: CASSRDRVSETQYF. CDR3 coding DNA: TGTGCCAGCAGCCGGGACAGGGTTTCAGAGACCCAGTACTTC. The rearrangement uses TRBV6-1 and TRBJ2-5; 9 bases line up with TRBD1. From germline, CDR1 is MNHNS and CDR2 SASEGT. This CDR3 region has 14 residues. V lost 6 bases to trimming and J lost 4 bases; unmatched junction nucleotides: 6.

This clonotype was seen a few times. The chain joins TRBV6-2 or TRBV6-3 to TRBJ1-5; TRBD1 is a possible D gene (6 bases). Germline CDR1 reads MNHEY; CDR2 reads SVGEGT. The V end was cut by 4 bases, the J end by 4 bases, with 11 bases between. The CDR3 runs to 14 residues. In DNA form, the CDR3 reads TGTGCCAGCAGTTCCTCACAGGGAAATCAGCCCCAGCATTTT. It translates to CASSSSQGNQPQHF.

The CDR3 protein is CASSYRGSVTGELFF. The CDR3 coding sequence is TGTGCCAGCAGCTACAGGGGATCGGTCACCGGGGAGCTGTTTTTT. The chain has TRBV2 and TRBJ2-2; 7 nucleotides align to TRBD1. This CDR3 comprises 15 residues. Germline CDR1 is SNHLY and CDR2 is FYNNEI. With V trimmed by 6 bases and J by 4 bases, 8 bases remained unmatched.

This clonotype came up many times. This rearrangement joins TRBV4-3 to TRBJ2-7, with a possible D match to TRBD2 (6 bases). Trimming removed 0 bases at V and 3 bases at J, with 6 bases between. The CDR3 consists of 13 residues. CDR1 and CDR2 (germline): LGHNA, YSLEER. CDR3 loop: CASSQDGGYEQYF. In DNA form, the CDR3 reads TGCGCCAGCAGCCAAGACGGGGGCTACGAGCAGTACTTC.

In its sample, this clonotype was seen a few times. The chain is built from TRBV4-2 and TRBJ2-5; 7 positions agree with TRBD2. Looked up from germline, CDR1 is LGHNA and CDR2 is YNFKEQ. CDR3 length: 13 amino acids. Trimming removed 5 bases from V and 2 bases from J; junction bases left unmatched: 2. The CDR3 is CASSVLAQETQYF. CDR3 DNA sequence: TGTGCCAGCAGCGTACTAGCGCAAGAGACCCAGTACTTC.

This rearrangement joins TRBV20-1 to TRBJ2-2; no definite D call. This CDR3 has 13 amino acids. Trimming took off 7 bases at V and 2 bases at J, with 11 bases between the two ends. CDR1 and CDR2 from the germline V gene are DFQATT and SNEGSKA (reference sequence). CDR3 sequence (DNA): TGCAGTGGGGCACAGACAAACACCGGGGAGCTGTTTTTT. Translated: CSGAQTNTGELFF.

This clonotype was counted between two and nine times. The V call is TRBV12-3 or TRBV12-4, the J call TRBJ2-5; D remains unclear. Trimming stripped 0 bases from V and 5 bases from J, with 7 bases between. This CDR3 comprises 13 residues. This chain's CDR3 is CASSLARRETQYF. DNA for the CDR3: TGTGCCAGCAGTTTAGCGAGGCGGGAGACCCAGTACTTC.

The chain carries TRBV20-1 and TRBJ2-1, with TRBD1 as a possible D gene (5 bases). This CDR3 is 13 amino acids long. V lost 3 bases to trimming and J lost 6 bases, with 12 bases between them. The germline gives CDR1 DFQATT, CDR2 SNEGSKA (reference sequence). The CDR3 DNA reads TGCAGTGCTAGTCGACAGCCCCTCAATGAGCAGTTCTTC. Translation gives CSASRQPLNEQFF.

Only a few counts were recorded for this clonotype. The genes are TRBV10-3 and TRBJ2-7; weak D call: TRBD1 (6 bases). The germline V and J ends were trimmed by 4 bases and 2 bases, with 15 bases remaining between them. The CDR3 contains 15 residues. Germline V gives CDR1 ENHRY, CDR2 SYGVKD. CDR3 region: CAISVAQGSPYEQYF. In DNA form, the CDR3 reads TGTGCCATCAGTGTTGCGCAGGGGTCCCCCTACGAGCAGTACTTC.